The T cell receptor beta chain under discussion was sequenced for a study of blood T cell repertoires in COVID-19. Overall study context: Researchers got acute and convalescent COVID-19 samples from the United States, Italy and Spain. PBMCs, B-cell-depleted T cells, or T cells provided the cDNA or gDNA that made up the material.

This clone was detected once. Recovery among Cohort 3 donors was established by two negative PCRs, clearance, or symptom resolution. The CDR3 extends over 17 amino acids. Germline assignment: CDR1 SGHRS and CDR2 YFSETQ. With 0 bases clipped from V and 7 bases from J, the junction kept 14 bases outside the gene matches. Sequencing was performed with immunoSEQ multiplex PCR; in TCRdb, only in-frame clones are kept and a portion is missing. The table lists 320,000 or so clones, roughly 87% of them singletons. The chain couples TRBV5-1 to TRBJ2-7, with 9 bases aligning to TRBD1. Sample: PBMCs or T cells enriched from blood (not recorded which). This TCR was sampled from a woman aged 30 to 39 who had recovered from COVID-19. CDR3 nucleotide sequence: TGCGCCAGCAGCTTGGCCTCCAACCGGGACAGGGTTTTAGAGCAGTACTTC. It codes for CASSLASNRDRVLEQYF.